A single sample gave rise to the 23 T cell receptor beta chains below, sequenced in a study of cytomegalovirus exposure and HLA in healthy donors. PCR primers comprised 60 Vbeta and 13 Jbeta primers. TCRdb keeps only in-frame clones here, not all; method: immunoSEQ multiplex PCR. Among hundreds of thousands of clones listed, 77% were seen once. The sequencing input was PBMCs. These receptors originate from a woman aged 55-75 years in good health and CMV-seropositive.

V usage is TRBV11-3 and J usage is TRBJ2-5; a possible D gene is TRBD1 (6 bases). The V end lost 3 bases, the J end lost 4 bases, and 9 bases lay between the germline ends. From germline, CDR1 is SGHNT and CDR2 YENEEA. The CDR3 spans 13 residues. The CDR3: CASSFGGRETQYF. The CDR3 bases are TGTGCCAGCAGCTTTGGGGGCCGAGAGACCCAGTACTTC. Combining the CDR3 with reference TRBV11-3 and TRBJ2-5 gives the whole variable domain EAGVVQSPRYKIIEKKQPVAFWCNPISGHNTLYWYLQNLGQGPELLIRYENEEAVDDSQLPKDRFSAERLKGVDSTLKIQPAELGDSAVYLCASSFGGRETQYFGPGTRLLVL.

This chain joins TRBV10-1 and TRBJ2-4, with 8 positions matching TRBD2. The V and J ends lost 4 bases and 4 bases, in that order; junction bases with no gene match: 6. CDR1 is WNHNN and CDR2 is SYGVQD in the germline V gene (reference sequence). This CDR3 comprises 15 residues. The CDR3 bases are TGCGCCAGCAGTGCGGATAGCGGGACAAAAAACATTCAGTACTTC. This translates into CASSADSGTKNIQYF.

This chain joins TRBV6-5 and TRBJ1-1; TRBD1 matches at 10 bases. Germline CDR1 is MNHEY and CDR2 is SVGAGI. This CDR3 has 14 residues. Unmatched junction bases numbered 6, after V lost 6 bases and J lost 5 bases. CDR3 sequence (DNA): TGTGCCAGCAGGCAGGGACAGGGGTGGACTGAAGCTTTCTTT. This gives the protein CASRQGQGWTEAFF.

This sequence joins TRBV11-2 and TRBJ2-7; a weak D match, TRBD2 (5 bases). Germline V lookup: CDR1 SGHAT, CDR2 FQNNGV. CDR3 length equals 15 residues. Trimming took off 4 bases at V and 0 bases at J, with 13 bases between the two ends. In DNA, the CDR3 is TGTGCCAGCAGCTCTGGTGGTAGCGCCTCCTACGAGCAGTACTTC. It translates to CASSSGGSASYEQYF.

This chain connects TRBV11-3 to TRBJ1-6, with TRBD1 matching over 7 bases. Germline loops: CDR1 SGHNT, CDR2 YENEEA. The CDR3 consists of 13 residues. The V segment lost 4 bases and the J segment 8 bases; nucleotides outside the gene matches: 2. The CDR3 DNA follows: TGTGCCAGCAGCTGGGACAGAGATTCACCCCTCCACTTT. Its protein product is CASSWDRDSPLHF.

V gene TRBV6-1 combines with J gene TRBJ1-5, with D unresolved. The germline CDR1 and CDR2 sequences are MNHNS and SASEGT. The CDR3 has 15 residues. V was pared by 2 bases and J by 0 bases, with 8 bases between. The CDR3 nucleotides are TGTGCCAGCAGTGAACTAGAGTATAGCAATCAGCCCCAGCATTTT. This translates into CASSELEYSNQPQHF.

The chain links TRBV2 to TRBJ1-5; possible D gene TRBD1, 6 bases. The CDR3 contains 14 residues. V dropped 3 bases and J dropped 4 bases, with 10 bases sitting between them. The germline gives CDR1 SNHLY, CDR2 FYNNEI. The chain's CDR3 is CASSDEQGNQPQHF. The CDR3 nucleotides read TGTGCCAGCAGTGATGAGCAGGGGAATCAGCCCCAGCATTTT.

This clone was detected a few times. CDR3: CASRGERSEAFF. CDR3 coding DNA: TGTGCCAGCAGAGGAGAAAGGTCTGAAGCTTTCTTT. The chain links TRBV2 to TRBJ1-1; D not certain. CDR1 SNHLY and CDR2 FYNNEI come from the germline V gene. V was shortened by 6 bases and J by 6 bases, with 11 bases between the two germline ends. CDR3 length: 12 amino acids.

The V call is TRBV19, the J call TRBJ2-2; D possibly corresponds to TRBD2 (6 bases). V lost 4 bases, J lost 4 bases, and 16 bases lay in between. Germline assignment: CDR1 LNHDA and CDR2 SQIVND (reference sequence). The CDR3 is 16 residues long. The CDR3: CASSNAGTLSTGELFF. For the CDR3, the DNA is TGTGCCAGTAGTAACGCGGGAACGTTGAGCACCGGGGAGCTGTTTTTT.

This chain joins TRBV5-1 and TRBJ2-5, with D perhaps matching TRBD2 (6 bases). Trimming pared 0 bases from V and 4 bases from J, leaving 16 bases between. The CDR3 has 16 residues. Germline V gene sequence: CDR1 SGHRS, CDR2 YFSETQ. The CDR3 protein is CASSLEPGTLRETQYF. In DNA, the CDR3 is TGCGCCAGCAGCTTGGAACCCGGGACTCTCCGAGAGACCCAGTACTTC.

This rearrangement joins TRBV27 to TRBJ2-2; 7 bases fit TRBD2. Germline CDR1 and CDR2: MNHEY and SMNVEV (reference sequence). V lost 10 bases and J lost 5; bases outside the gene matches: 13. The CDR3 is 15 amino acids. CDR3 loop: CATKERGRNTGELFF. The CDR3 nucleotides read TGTGCCACCAAGGAACGCGGGAGAAATACCGGGGAGCTGTTTTTT.

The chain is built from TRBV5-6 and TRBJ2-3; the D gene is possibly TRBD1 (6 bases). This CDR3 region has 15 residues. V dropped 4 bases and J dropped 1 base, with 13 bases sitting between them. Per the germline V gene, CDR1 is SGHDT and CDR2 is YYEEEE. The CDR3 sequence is CASSHPPGGTDTQYF. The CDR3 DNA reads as TGTGCCAGCAGCCACCCCCCAGGGGGCACAGATACGCAGTATTTT.

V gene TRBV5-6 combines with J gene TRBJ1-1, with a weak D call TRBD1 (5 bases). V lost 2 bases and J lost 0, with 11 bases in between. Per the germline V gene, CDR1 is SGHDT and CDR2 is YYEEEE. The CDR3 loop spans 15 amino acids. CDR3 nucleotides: TGTGCCAGCAGCTTAGGGAACAGGTTGAACACTGAAGCTTTCTTT. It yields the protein CASSLGNRLNTEAFF.

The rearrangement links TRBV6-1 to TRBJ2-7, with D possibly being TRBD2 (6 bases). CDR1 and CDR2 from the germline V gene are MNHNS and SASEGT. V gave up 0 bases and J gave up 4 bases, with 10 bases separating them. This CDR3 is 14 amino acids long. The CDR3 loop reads CASSEAKGLYEQYF. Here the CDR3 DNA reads TGTGCCAGCAGTGAAGCAAAGGGACTTTACGAGCAGTACTTC.

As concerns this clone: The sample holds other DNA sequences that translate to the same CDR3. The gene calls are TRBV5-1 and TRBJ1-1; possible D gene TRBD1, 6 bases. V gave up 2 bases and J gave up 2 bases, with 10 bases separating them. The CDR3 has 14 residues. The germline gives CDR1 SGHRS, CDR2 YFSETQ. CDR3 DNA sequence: TGCGCCAGCAGCTTACAGGGTAGTAACACTGAAGCTTTCTTT. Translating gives CASSLQGSNTEAFF.

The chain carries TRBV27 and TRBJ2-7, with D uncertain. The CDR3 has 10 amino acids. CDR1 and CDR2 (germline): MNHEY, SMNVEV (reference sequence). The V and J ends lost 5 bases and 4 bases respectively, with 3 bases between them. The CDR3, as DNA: TGTGCCAGCAGTCAGTACGAGCAGTACTTC. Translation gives CASSQYEQYF.

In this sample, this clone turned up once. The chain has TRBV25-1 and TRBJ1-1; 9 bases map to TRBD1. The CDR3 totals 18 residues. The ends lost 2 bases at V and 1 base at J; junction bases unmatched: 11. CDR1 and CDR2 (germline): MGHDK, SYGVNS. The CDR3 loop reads CASSEPGQGSAKNTEAFF. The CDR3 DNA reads TGTGCCAGCAGTGAACCGGGACAGGGTTCAGCTAAGAACACTGAAGCTTTCTTT.

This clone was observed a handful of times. The CDR3 sequence is CASSQRSNTIYF. CDR3 nucleotide sequence: TGTGCCAGCAGCCAGCGGTCGAACACCATATATTTT. The chain employs TRBV7-9 and TRBJ1-3; D remains ambiguous. Trimming pared 5 bases from V and 7 bases from J, leaving 9 bases between. The CDR3 sequence is 12 residues long. Germline V gene lookup returns CDR1 SEHNR and CDR2 FQNEAQ (reference sequence).

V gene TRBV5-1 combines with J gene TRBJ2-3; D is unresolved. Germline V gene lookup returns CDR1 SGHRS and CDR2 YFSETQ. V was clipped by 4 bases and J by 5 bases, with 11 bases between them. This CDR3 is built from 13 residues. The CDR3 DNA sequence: TGCGCCAGCAGCATCGTAGCCCAAGATACGCAGTATTTT. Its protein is CASSIVAQDTQYF.

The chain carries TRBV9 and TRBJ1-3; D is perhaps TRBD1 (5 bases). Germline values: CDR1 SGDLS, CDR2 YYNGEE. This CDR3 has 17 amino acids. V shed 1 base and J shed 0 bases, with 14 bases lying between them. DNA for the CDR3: TGTGCCAGCAGCGTAAATCCGACAGAGAGCTCTGGAAACACCATATATTTT. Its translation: CASSVNPTESSGNTIYF.

CDR3 sequence reads: CASSPRGTLPGYTF. CDR3 bases: TGTGCCAGCAGCCCCCGGGGAACTTTGCCTGGCTACACCTTC. J is TRBJ1-2 and V is TRBV5-4; unclear D gene. Germline CDR1 SGHNT, CDR2 YYREEE (reference sequence). This CDR3 comprises 14 residues. Trimming took 4 bases from V and 7 from J, leaving 17 bases between them.

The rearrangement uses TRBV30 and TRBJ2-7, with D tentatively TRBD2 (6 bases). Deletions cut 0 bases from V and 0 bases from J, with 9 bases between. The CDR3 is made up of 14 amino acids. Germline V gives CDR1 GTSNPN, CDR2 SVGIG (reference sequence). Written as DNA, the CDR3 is TGTGCCTGGAGTGTTGGGGGGAGCTCCTACGAGCAGTACTTC. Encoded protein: CAWSVGGSSYEQYF. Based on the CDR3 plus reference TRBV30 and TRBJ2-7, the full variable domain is SQTIHQWPATLVQPVGSPLSLECTVEGTSNPNLYWYRQAAGRGLQLLFYSVGIGQISSEVPQNLSASRPQDRQFILSSKKLLLSDSGFYLCAWSVGGSSYEQYFGPGTRLTVT.

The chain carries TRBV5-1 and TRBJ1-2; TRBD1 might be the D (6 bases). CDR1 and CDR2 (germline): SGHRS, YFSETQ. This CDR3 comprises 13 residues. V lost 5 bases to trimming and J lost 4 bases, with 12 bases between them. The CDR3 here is CASRRGGTYGYTF. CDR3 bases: TGCGCCAGCAGGAGAGGGGGAACCTATGGCTACACCTTC.